Here is one T cell receptor (beta chain) with its context. Its antigen is still unknown. This sample is part of a study of T cell responses to AZD1222 COVID-19 vaccine. Study-level points and caveats: Baseline seropositivity characterized only a handful of AZD1222 recipients. Clonal diversity was possibly underestimated, and the donors were mostly white British, with more females.

The method was immunoSEQ multiplex PCR; TCRdb's version includes in-frame clones alone and lacks a portion of them. The sample yields over 75,000 clones, around nine tenths seen once. The clonotype comes from an adult who received the AZD1222 COVID-19 vaccine. The sequenced sample was peripheral blood, obtained 28 days after the second AZD1222 dose.

The DNA of the CDR3 is TGTGCCAGTAGTATATCAGGGGGCGGTTCACCCCTCCACTTT. Amino acids: CASSISGGGSPLHF. The V and J genes are TRBV19 and TRBJ1-6; TRBD1 agrees at 8 bases. CDR1 is LNHDA, CDR2 SQIVND, per germline (reference sequence). V shed 2 bases and J 9 bases; nucleotides not matched to a gene: 3. The CDR3 is 14 residues long.